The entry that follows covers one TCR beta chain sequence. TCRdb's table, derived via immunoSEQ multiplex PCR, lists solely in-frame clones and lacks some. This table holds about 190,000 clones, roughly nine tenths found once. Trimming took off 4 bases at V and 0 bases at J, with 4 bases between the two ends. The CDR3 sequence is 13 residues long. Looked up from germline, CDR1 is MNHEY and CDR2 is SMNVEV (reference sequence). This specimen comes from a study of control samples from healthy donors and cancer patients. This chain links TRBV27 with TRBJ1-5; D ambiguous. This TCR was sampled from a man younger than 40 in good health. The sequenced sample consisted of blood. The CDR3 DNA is TGTGCCAGCAGTTCTAATAGCAATCAGCCCCAGCATTTT. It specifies CASSSNSNQPQHF.